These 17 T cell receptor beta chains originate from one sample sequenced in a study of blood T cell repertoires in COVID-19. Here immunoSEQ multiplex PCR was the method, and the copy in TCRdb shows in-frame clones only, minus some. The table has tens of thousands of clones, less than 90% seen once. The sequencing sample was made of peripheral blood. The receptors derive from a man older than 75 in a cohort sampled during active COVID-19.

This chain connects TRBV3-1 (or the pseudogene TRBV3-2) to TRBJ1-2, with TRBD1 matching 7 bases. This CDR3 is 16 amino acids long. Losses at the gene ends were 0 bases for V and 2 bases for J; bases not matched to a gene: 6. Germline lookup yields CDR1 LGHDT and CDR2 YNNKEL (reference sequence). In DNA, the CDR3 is TGTGCCAGCAGCCAAGACAACAGGGGTCAAAACTATGGCTACACCTTC. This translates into CASSQDNRGQNYGYTF.

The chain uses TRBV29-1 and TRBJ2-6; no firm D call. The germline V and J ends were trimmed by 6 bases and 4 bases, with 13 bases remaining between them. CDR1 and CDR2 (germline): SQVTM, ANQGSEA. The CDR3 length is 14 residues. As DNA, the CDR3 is TGCAGCGTGTCCGGGTCTCTCGGGGCCAACGTCCTGACTTTC. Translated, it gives CSVSGSLGANVLTF.

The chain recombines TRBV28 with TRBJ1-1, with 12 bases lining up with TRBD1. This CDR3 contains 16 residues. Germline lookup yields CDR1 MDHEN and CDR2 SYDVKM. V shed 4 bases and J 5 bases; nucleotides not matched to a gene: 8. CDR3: CASSSGRDRGPTEAFF. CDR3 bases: TGTGCCAGCAGTTCAGGTCGGGACAGGGGGCCTACTGAAGCTTTCTTT.

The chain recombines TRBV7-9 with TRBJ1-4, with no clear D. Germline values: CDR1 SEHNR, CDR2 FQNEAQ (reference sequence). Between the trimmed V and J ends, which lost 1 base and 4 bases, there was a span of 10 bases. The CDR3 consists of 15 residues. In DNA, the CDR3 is TGTGCCAGCAGCTTAGGGAGGACGGATAATGAAAAACTGTTTTTT. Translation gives CASSLGRTDNEKLFF.

CDR3 nucleotide sequence: TGTGCCAGCTCACCTTCGGGACTCTCCTACGAGCAGTACTTC. Protein sequence: CASSPSGLSYEQYF. This chain links TRBV18 with TRBJ2-7, with D perhaps matching TRBD2 (6 bases). The V and J ends lost 3 bases and 0 bases respectively, with 9 bases between them. Per germline, CDR1 KGHSH and CDR2 LQKENI. The CDR3 is 14 residues long. Complete variable domain (other parts from reference TRBV18 and TRBJ2-7): NAGVMQNPRHLVRRRGQEARLRCSPMKGHSHVYWYRQLPEEGLKFMVYLQKENIIDESGMPKERFSAEFPKEGPSILRIQQVVRGDSAAYFCASSPSGLSYEQYFGPGTRLTVT.

CDR3 sequence: CASSTIQGRSYNEQFF. The DNA of the CDR3 is TGTGCCAGCAGCACGATACAGGGCAGGTCCTACAATGAGCAGTTCTTC. V and J are TRBV11-2 and TRBJ2-1; D may be TRBD1 (6 bases). Looked up from germline, CDR1 is SGHAT and CDR2 is FQNNGV. Trimming removed 5 bases at V and 1 base at J, with 15 bases between. This CDR3 is 16 amino acids long. The complete variable domain, with remaining parts taken from reference TRBV11-2 and TRBJ2-1, reads EAGVAQSPRYKIIEKRQSVAFWCNPISGHATLYWYQQILGQGPKLLIQFQNNGVVDDSQLPKDRFSAERLKGVDSTLKIQPAKLEDSAVYLCASSTIQGRSYNEQFFGPGTRLTVL.

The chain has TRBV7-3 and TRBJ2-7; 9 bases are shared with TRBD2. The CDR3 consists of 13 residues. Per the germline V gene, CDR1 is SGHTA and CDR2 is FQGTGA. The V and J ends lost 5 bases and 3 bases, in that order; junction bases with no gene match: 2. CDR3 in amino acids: CASSRGRGYEQYF. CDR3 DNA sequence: TGTGCCAGCAGCCGCGGGAGGGGCTACGAGCAGTACTTC.

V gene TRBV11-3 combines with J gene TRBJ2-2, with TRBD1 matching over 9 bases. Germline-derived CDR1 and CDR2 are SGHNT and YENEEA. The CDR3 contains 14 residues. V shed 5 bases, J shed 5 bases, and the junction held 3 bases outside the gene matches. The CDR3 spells CASSPTGGTGELFF. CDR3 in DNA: TGTGCCAGCAGCCCGACAGGGGGGACCGGGGAGCTGTTTTTT.

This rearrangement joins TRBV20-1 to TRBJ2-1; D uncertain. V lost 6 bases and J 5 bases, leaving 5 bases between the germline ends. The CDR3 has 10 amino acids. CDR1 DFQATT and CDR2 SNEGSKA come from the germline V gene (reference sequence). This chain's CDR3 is CSAFHNEQFF. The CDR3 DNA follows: TGCAGTGCCTTCCACAATGAGCAGTTCTTC.

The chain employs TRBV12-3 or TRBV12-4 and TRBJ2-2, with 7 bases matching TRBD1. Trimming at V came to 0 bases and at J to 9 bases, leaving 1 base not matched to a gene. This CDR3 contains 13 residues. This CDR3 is CASSLATGRELFF. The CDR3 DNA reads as TGTGCCAGCAGTTTAGCGACAGGGAGGGAGCTGTTTTTT.

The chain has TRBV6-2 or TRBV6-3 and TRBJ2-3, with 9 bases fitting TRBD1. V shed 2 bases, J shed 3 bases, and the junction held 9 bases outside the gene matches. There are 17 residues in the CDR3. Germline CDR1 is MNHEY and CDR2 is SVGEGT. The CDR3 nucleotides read TGTGCCAGCAGTTACCAGCTCGGGACAGGGCCGACAGATACGCAGTATTTT. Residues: CASSYQLGTGPTDTQYF.

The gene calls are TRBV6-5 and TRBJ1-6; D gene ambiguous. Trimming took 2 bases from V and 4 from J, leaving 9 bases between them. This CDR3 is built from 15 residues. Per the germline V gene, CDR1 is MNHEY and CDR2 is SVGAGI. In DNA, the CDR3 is TGTGCCAGCAGTTACCGGGGAACGTATAATTCACCCCTCCACTTT. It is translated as CASSYRGTYNSPLHF.

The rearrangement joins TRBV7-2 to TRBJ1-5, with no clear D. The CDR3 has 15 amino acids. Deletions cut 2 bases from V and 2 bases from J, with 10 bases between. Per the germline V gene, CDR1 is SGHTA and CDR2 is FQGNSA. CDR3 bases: TGTGCCAGCAGCTTAAGCCGTACCCGCAATCAGCCCCAGCATTTT. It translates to CASSLSRTRNQPQHF.

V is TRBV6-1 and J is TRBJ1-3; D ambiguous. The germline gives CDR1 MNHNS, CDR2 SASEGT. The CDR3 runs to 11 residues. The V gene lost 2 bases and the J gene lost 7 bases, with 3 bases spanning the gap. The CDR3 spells CASSERNTIYF. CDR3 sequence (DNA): TGTGCCAGCAGTGAACGGAACACCATATATTTT.

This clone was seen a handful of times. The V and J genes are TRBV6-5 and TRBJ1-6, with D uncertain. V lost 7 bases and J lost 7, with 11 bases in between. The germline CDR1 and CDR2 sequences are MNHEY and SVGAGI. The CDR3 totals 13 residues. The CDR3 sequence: CASTGSKNSPLHF. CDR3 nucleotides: TGTGCCAGCACAGGCAGCAAAAATTCACCCCTCCACTTT.

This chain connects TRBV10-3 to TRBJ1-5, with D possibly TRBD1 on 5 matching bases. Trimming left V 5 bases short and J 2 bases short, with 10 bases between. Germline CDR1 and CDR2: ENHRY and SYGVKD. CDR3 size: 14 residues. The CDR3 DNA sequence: TGTGCCATCAGTACCAGGGAGGGCAATCAGCCCCAGCATTTT. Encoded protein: CAISTREGNQPQHF.

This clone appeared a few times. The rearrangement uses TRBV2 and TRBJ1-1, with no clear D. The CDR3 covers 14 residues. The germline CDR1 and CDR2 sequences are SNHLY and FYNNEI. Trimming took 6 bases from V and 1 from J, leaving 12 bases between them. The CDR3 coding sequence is TGTGCCAGCAGGCGGAGGTGGGGGAACACTGAAGCTTTCTTT. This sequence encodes CASRRRWGNTEAFF.